The T cell receptor (beta chain) under discussion was sequenced for a study of OX40 agonist ivuxolimab in advanced cancers. Produced via immunoSEQ multiplex PCR; TCRdb's table is partial and in-frame only. The sample records under 55,000 clones, approximately 80% being singletons. The germline gives CDR1 KGHSH, CDR2 LQKENI. V trimming: 2 bases; J trimming: 3 bases; junction bases outside the gene matches: 8. CDR3 length: 16 amino acids. Sequencing was performed on CD4+ or CD8+ T cells sorted from blood, taken in a trial of the OX40 agonist ivuxolimab. This chain uses TRBV18 with TRBJ2-5; 8 bases align to TRBD2. The sequence came from an adult with an advanced solid tumor such as melanoma, head and neck, liver or kidney cancer. The CDR3 region has the DNA TGTGCCAGCTCACCAACCCCGGGAGGGTCAGAAGAGACCCAGTACTTC. The encoded protein is CASSPTPGGSEETQYF.